Listed here are 7 T cell receptor beta chains from one sample, sequenced in a study of blood T cell repertoires in COVID-19. TCRdb's table, derived via immunoSEQ multiplex PCR, lists solely in-frame clones and lacks some. In the table there are approximately 130,000 clones, roughly four fifths of which are singletons. The source material was PBMCs or T cells enriched from blood (not recorded which). The origin of the receptors is a man in his thirties or forties who had recovered from COVID-19.

The chain's CDR3 is CASTRLGEAFF. CDR3 nucleotides: TGTGCCAGCACTCGACTCGGTGAAGCTTTCTTT. V is TRBV6-5 and J is TRBJ1-1; D uncertain. The germline V gene has CDR1 MNHEY and CDR2 SVGAGI. V lost 7 bases, J lost 7 bases, and 10 bases lay in between. The CDR3 length is 11 residues.

The DNA of the CDR3 is TGTGCCAGCCGGGACAGGGAAACTGAAGCTTTCTTT. It translates to CASRDRETEAFF. The gene calls are TRBV2 and TRBJ1-1, with 9 bases matching TRBD1. Per the germline V gene, CDR1 is SNHLY and CDR2 is FYNNEI. The V gene end was trimmed by 8 bases and the J gene end by 5 bases; junction bases not matched to a gene: 3. The CDR3 contains 12 residues.

In this sample, this clone turned up once. DNA of the CDR3: TGTGCCTGGAGCCCAGGGGCAGGACCTGAAAAACTGTTTTTT. Protein: CAWSPGAGPEKLFF. This sequence joins TRBV30 and TRBJ1-4, with D tentatively TRBD1 (6 bases). Germline-derived CDR1 and CDR2 are GTSNPN and SVGIG (reference sequence). Trimming cost V 3 bases and J 7 bases, with 15 bases left between them. This CDR3 comprises 14 residues.

J is TRBJ2-3 and V is TRBV2; 15 positions match TRBD2. Germline CDR1 and CDR2: SNHLY and FYNNEI. The CDR3 sequence is 16 residues long. Trimming removed 5 bases from V and 3 bases from J; junction bases left unmatched: 3. The CDR3 is CASSWTSGRVTDTQYF. CDR3 in DNA: TGTGCCAGCAGTTGGACTAGCGGGAGGGTAACAGATACGCAGTATTTT.

The rearrangement uses TRBV18 and TRBJ2-5; possible D gene TRBD1, 5 bases. CDR3 length: 12 residues. The V gene lost 4 bases and the J gene lost 8 bases, with 11 bases spanning the gap. CDR1 is KGHSH, CDR2 LQKENI, per germline. For the CDR3, the DNA is TGTGCCAGCTCACGCGAAGGGGAAACCCAGTACTTC. The encoded protein is CASSREGETQYF.

V usage is TRBV4-1 and J usage is TRBJ2-2, with no clear D. The germline V and J ends were trimmed by 0 bases and 4 bases, with 15 bases remaining between them. Germline CDR1 and CDR2: MGHRA and YSYEKL. The CDR3 is 17 residues long. The CDR3 loop is CASSQESRLPGTGELFF. DNA of the CDR3: TGCGCCAGCAGCCAAGAATCTAGGCTCCCGGGCACCGGGGAGCTGTTTTTT.

This clone was counted between two and nine times. The rearrangement joins TRBV7-3 to TRBJ2-2; the D is unclear. The CDR3 is made up of 14 amino acids. The germline V and J ends were trimmed by 5 bases and 5 bases, with 12 bases remaining between them. The germline gives CDR1 SGHTA, CDR2 FQGTGA. As DNA, the CDR3 is TGTGCCAGCAGCGTTAATGCAGTAACCGGGGAGCTGTTTTTT. Its translation: CASSVNAVTGELFF.